This is a list of T cell receptor beta chains from one sample in a study of response to subunit inactivated influenza vaccine. One entry per CDR3 protein results from TCRdb running MiXCR on the RT-PCR reads. The sample carries hundreds of thousands of distinct CDR3 sequences, around 8% recorded once. Sequences were derived from PBMCs from blood, sampled 23 months after vaccination. Receptors were obtained from a man aged 50 to 75 who received an inactivated influenza vaccine. CDR3s include the opening cysteine and the closing phenylalanine or tryptophan. The D gene is left open where the match is weak. The size field is filled for only some rows; it gives once, few, many or a size class.

clone size	D gene	V gene	J gene	CDR3 DNA	CDR3 protein
many	-	TRBV12-3/TRBV12-4	TRBJ1-2	TGTGCCAGCAGTTTTTCCCGAAGTACTGATGGCTACACCTTC	CASSFSRSTDGYTF
-	-	TRBV20-1	TRBJ2-7	TGCAGTGCCCCCGGACAGAGCTACGAGCAGTACTTC	CSAPGQSYEQYF
-	-	TRBV14	TRBJ2-2	TGTGCCAGCCGACGGGAAACGGGAACCGGGGAGCTGTTTTTT	CASRRETGTGELFF
many	TRBD2	TRBV7-8	TRBJ2-3	TGTGCCAGCAGCACCCGACTAGCGGGAGATACGCAGTATTTT	CASSTRLAGDTQYF
-	-	TRBV6-5	TRBJ2-3	TGTGCCAGCAGTTACTCGTCGACTTTCACAGATACGCAGTATTTT	CASSYSSTFTDTQYF
-	-	TRBV14	TRBJ2-3	TGTGCCAGCAGCCAAGTCTCAGCACGCCCCGAAACAGATACGCAGTATTTT	CASSQVSARPETDTQYF
-	-	TRBV3-1	TRBJ1-3	TGTGCCAGCAGCCACCCAGGTGTTGGAAACACCATATATTTT	CASSHPGVGNTIYF
-	TRBD2	TRBV5-1	TRBJ2-7	TGCGCCAGCAGCGGACAAAGCGGGGTCTACGAGCAGTACTTC	CASSGQSGVYEQYF
-	-	TRBV20-1	TRBJ2-1	TGCAGTGCCAACTTCCATACATGGAGCTCCTACAATGAGCAGTTCTTC	CSANFHTWSSYNEQFF
few	-	TRBV24-1	TRBJ2-2	TGTGCCACCAGTGAGCCAACCGGGGAGCTGTTTTTT	CATSEPTGELFF
few	TRBD2	TRBV12-3/TRBV12-4	TRBJ2-5	TGTGCCAGCAGTCGGACTAGCGGGGGCCTTGGGGCCCAGTACTTC	CASSRTSGGLGAQYF
-	TRBD2	TRBV5-1	TRBJ2-1	TGCGCCAGTTCTGATACGCGGGGGGGATCCTACAATGAGCAGTTCTTC	CASSDTRGGSYNEQFF
-	TRBD1	TRBV7-2	TRBJ2-5	TGTGCCAGCAGCCCAATCTGGACAGGGGGGGAGACCCAGTACTTC	CASSPIWTGGETQYF
many	TRBD2	TRBV20-1	TRBJ2-7	TGCAGTGTTCAGACTAGCGGGGGGGCCTCCGAGCAGTACTTC	CSVQTSGGASEQYF
-	-	TRBV12-3/TRBV12-4	TRBJ2-2	TGTGCCAGCAGTCCGACTGGCGCGGTCACCGGGGAGCTGTTTTTT	CASSPTGAVTGELFF
-	-	TRBV27	TRBJ1-6	TGTGCCAGCAGTCCCCTCCCCAGGTTCAGCTCCTATAATTCACCCCTCCACTTT	CASSPLPRFSSYNSPLHF
few	-	TRBV20-1	TRBJ2-1	TGCAGTCGGTCGGGTCTCGTATACATAACCTACAATGAGCAGTTCTTC	CSRSGLVYITYNEQFF
many	-	TRBV11-2	TRBJ2-7	TGTGCCAGCAGCCCAGAGGTCAGGGGCTCCGAGCAGTACTTC	CASSPEVRGSEQYF
few	TRBD1	TRBV9	TRBJ2-3	TGTGCCAGCAGCGTGGGACAGAGGAACACAGATACGCAGTATTTT	CASSVGQRNTDTQYF
many	TRBD2	TRBV11-1	TRBJ2-1	TGTGCCAGCAGCTTAGCTCGACTAGCGGGGGGTCATGAGCAGTTCTTC	CASSLARLAGGHEQFF
few	-	TRBV6-1	TRBJ2-3	TGTGCCAGCAGTGAAGTGGGGGGCTCAGATACGCAGTATTTT	CASSEVGGSDTQYF
few	-	TRBV6-5	TRBJ2-5	TGTGCCAGCAGTTACTTCGGAGGCGGGGAGACCCAGTACTTC	CASSYFGGGETQYF
once	TRBD2	TRBV12-3/TRBV12-4	TRBJ2-7	TGTGCCAGCGGTTCGGGACTAGCGGGATTCTACGAGCAGTACTTC	CASGSGLAGFYEQYF